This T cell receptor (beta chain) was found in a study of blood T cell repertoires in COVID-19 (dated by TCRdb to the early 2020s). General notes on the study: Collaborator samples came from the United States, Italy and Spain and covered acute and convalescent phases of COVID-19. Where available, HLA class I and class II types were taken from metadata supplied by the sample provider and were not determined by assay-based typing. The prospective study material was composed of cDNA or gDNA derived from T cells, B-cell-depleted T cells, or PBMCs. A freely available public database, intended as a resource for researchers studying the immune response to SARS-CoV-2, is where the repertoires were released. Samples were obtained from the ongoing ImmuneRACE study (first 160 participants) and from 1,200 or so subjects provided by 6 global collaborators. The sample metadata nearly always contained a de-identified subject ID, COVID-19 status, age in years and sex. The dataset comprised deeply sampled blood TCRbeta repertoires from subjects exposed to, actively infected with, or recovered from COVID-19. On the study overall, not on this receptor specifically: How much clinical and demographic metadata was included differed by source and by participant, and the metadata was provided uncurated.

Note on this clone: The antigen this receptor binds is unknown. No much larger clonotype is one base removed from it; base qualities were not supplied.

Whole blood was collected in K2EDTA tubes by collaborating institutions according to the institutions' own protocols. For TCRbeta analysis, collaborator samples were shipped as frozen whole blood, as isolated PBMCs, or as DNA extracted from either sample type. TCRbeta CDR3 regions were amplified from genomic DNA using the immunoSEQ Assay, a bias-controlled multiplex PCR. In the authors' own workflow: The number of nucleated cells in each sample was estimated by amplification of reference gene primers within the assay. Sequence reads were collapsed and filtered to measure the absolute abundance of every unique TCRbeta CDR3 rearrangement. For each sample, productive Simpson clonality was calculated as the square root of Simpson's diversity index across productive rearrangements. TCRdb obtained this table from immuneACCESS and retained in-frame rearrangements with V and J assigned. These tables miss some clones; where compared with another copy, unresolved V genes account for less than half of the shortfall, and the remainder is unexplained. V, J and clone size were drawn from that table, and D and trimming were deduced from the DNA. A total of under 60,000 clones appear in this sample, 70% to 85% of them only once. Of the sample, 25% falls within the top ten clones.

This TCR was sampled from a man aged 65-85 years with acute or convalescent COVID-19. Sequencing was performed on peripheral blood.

The nucleotide sequence reads as follows: TGTGCCAGCAGCTTTCTGATCCCCACCGGTGTGGATACGCAGTATTTT. Its product reads: CASSFLIPTGVDTQYF. The chain links TRBV11-3 with TRBJ2-3, with the identity of the D gene unclear. From a lookup of the germline V gene, CDR1 and CDR2 are SGHNT and YENEEA. There are 16 amino acids in the CDR3, from cysteine to phenylalanine inclusive. The entry retains the CDR3 DNA only, 48 bases that are in frame from base 1. The germline ends are 19 bases apart after V is trimmed by 3 bases and J by 6 bases.